This TCR beta chain was retrieved from a study of blood T cells in healthy people across ages. This clonotype was found a few times. Next came a second PCR, run for about 6 to 12 cycles, which used a sample-barcoded 5' primer along with a J-beta primer mix. TCRdb processed the 5' RACE reads anew with MiXCR; each CDR3 protein has one entry. The sample contains around 800,000 distinct CDR3 sequences, 46% of which appear only once. The CDR3 covers 15 residues. In germline, CDR1 is SGHNT, CDR2 YENEEA. V gave up 1 base and J gave up 1 base, with 10 bases separating them. Every sample yielded at least 6.5 million isolated PBMCs.

Sample: blood. The sequence was obtained from a man at least 80 years old in good health. V gene TRBV11-3 combines with J gene TRBJ2-5; weak D call: TRBD2 (5 bases). This chain's CDR3 is CASSLVSTSQETQYF. DNA of the CDR3: TGTGCCAGCAGCTTAGTGAGCACTAGCCAAGAGACCCAGTACTTC.